This TCR beta chain emerged from a study of T cell repertoires in cytomegalovirus infection. Study overall: In public TCR beta signatures, there were indications of both CMV infection and matching HLA type.

General study findings and limits: Summed frequency of shared TCR beta families picked out CMV carriers who also had the relevant HLA.

This clonotype was observed many times. What it binds is not known. TCRdb redid the calling of the reads with MiXCR, one entry per CDR3 protein. The data hold 90,000 to 120,000 distinct CDR3 sequences, with roughly 39% observed a single time. This specimen consisted of CD8+ T cells from cultured PBMCs, obtained from culture after CMV antigen stimulation. The clonotype was recovered from a human donor in good health (CMV status not recorded). Some clones in this sample may be carry-over from other donors' samples.

This CDR3 reads CASSKGGISEAFF. The CDR3 region has the DNA TGTGCCAGTTCAAAGGGTGGTATATCTGAAGCTTTCTTT. The J gene is TRBJ1-1, the V gene TRBV19; no clear D. Germline CDR1 LNHDA, CDR2 SQIVND (reference sequence). Trimming took off 8 bases at V and 6 bases at J, with 16 bases between the two ends. This CDR3 is built from 13 residues.